Below are 31 T cell receptor beta chains sequenced from a single sample in a study of blood T cell repertoires in COVID-19. Data came from immunoSEQ multiplex PCR; TCRdb stores just in-frame clones and leaves some out. Of over 200,000 clones listed, approximately 86% were seen once; the top ten hold 0.7% to 0.85%. The sample consisted of peripheral blood. These TCRs come from a woman under 40 with acute or convalescent COVID-19.

V is TRBV6-5 and J is TRBJ1-1; D is ambiguous. V lost 1 base, J lost 9 bases, and 6 bases lay in between. The CDR3 runs to 11 residues. The V gene's germline CDR1 is MNHEY and CDR2 SVGAGI. The CDR3, as DNA: TGTGCCAGCAGTTACTTTGGCAAAGCTTTCTTT. Residues: CASSYFGKAFF.

The chain links TRBV6-4 to TRBJ2-2, with D unclear. The CDR3 totals 14 residues. Trimming took 8 bases from V and 1 from J, leaving 11 bases between them. CDR1 MRHNA and CDR2 SNTAGT come from the germline V gene. The CDR3 nucleotides read TGTGCCAGCTCCGAAGCAGGGAACACCGGGGAGCTGTTTTTT. It encodes CASSEAGNTGELFF.

In its sample, this clone was seen once. The chain recombines TRBV25-1 with TRBJ2-7; D not certain. V was cut by 0 bases and J by 5 bases, with 5 bases left in between. The germline V gene has CDR1 MGHDK and CDR2 SYGVNS. CDR3 length: 12 amino acids. The chain's CDR3 is CASSEYRDEQYF. The CDR3 region has the DNA TGTGCCAGCAGTGAATATCGGGACGAGCAGTACTTC.

Only a few counts were recorded for this clone. The chain carries TRBV27 and TRBJ2-3; possible D gene TRBD2, 7 bases. This CDR3 is 16 amino acids long. Per the germline V gene, CDR1 is MNHEY and CDR2 is SMNVEV (reference sequence). V shed 3 bases and J shed 4 bases, with 17 bases lying between them. In nucleotides, the CDR3 is TGTGCCAGCAGTTTTTCTGGACAGCGGGGTGCAGATACGCAGTATTTT. Translating gives CASSFSGQRGADTQYF.

The chain combines TRBV7-8 with TRBJ1-4; D is unresolved. This CDR3 contains 14 residues. The germline CDR1 and CDR2 sequences are SGHVS and FQNEAQ. V shed 3 bases and J shed 4 bases, with 9 bases lying between them. The CDR3 DNA is TGTGCCAGCAGCTTCCACGGGGTTAATGAAAAACTGTTTTTT. Protein sequence: CASSFHGVNEKLFF. Together with reference TRBV7-8 and TRBJ1-4, the CDR3 gives the full variable domain: GAGVSQSPRYKVAKRGQDVALRCDPISGHVSLFWYQQALGQGPEFLTYFQNEAQLDKSGLPSDRFFAERPEGSVSTLKIQRTQQEDSAVYLCASSFHGVNEKLFFGSGTQLSVL.

V is TRBV6-4 and J is TRBJ2-5; maybe TRBD2 (5 bases). This CDR3 is built from 16 residues. The germline V gene encodes CDR1 MRHNA and CDR2 SNTAGT. V gave up 3 bases and J gave up 5 bases, with 19 bases separating them. CDR3 bases: TGTGCCAGCAGTGAATCACCCGGGAAAGGGATGGAGACCCAGTACTTC. Translated, it gives CASSESPGKGMETQYF.

The CDR3 DNA reads as TGTGCCAGCAGCGTAGATTCGGCGGCCTACGAGCAGTACTTC. It is translated as CASSVDSAAYEQYF. V gene TRBV9 combines with J gene TRBJ2-7; D is unresolved. The CDR3 is 14 residues long. The V end lost 0 bases, the J end lost 2 bases, and 9 bases lay between the germline ends. Germline assignment: CDR1 SGDLS and CDR2 YYNGEE.

A single count supports this clone. CDR3 protein: CASSLKVGGPGFYEQYF. The CDR3 coding sequence is TGTGCCAGCAGCTTGAAGGTAGGTGGTCCAGGGTTCTACGAGCAGTACTTC. The chain is built from TRBV5-8 and TRBJ2-7, with D maybe TRBD1 (5 bases). The length of the CDR3 is 17 residues. Trimming shortened V by 1 base and J by 3 bases, and 20 bases separated the two germline ends. Germline V gene sequence: CDR1 SGHTS, CDR2 YDEGEE.

In this sample, this clone turned up a few times. The V gene is TRBV18, the J gene TRBJ2-5; D unresolved. Per the germline V gene, CDR1 is KGHSH and CDR2 is LQKENI. Trimming cost V 3 bases and J 5 bases, with 7 bases left between them. The CDR3 totals 12 residues. The CDR3 region is CASSPSPETQYF. In nucleotides, the CDR3 is TGTGCCAGCTCACCGAGTCCTGAGACCCAGTACTTC. Drawing the rest from reference TRBV18 and TRBJ2-5, the complete variable domain is NAGVMQNPRHLVRRRGQEARLRCSPMKGHSHVYWYRQLPEEGLKFMVYLQKENIIDESGMPKERFSAEFPKEGPSILRIQQVVRGDSAAYFCASSPSPETQYFGPGTRLLVL.

The chain recombines TRBV30 with TRBJ2-1; tentatively, D is TRBD1 (5 bases). The length of the CDR3 is 13 residues. Per the germline V gene, CDR1 is GTSNPN and CDR2 is SVGIG (reference sequence). DNA of the CDR3: TGTGCTGGGGCGAGCGCCCCCGGGAATGAGCAGTTCTTC. It is translated as CAGASAPGNEQFF.

This chain links TRBV4-3 with TRBJ2-1, with 9 bases lining up with TRBD1. This CDR3 has 16 amino acids. The V gene's germline CDR1 is LGHNA and CDR2 YSLEER. V was clipped by 1 base and J by 9 bases; unmatched bases: 10. The CDR3 sequence is CASSQAEGTGSFEQFF. The DNA for the CDR3 is TGCGCCAGCAGCCAAGCCGAGGGGACAGGGTCCTTTGAGCAGTTCTTC.

The chain links TRBV18 to TRBJ1-2, with D perhaps TRBD1 (6 bases). V was pared by 3 bases and J by 4 bases, with 18 bases between. Germline V gives CDR1 KGHSH, CDR2 LQKENI. The CDR3 sequence is 16 residues long. The CDR3 bases are TGTGCCAGCTCACCCCTACCAATAGGGGGATTCTATGGCTACACCTTC. As protein: CASSPLPIGGFYGYTF.

The gene calls are TRBV7-8 and TRBJ2-2; the match to TRBD2 covers 8 bases. Per the germline V gene, CDR1 is SGHVS and CDR2 is FQNEAQ. The CDR3 runs 18 residues. J was trimmed by 6 bases and V by 4 bases; bases with no gene match: 16. The DNA for the CDR3 is TGTGCCAGCAGCTCAACAATACTAGCGGAATACTTAGCCGGGGAGCTGTTTTTT. Its translation is CASSSTILAEYLAGELFF.

The DNA for the CDR3 is TGTGCCAGTAGTCGGCGGGACAGCGCCTCCTACGAGCAGTACTTC. Translating it yields CASSRRDSASYEQYF. The rearrangement links TRBV19 to TRBJ2-7; possible D gene TRBD1, 7 bases. CDR1 LNHDA and CDR2 SQIVND come from the germline V gene (reference sequence). This CDR3 region has 15 residues. Trimming took 5 bases from V and 0 from J, leaving 14 bases between them. The full variable domain, with the rest looked up from reference TRBV19 and TRBJ2-7, is DGGITQSPKYLFRKEGQNVTLSCEQNLNHDAMYWYRQDPGQGLRLIYYSQIVNDFQKGDIAEGYSVSREKKESFPLTVTSAQKNPTAFYLCASSRRDSASYEQYFGPGTRLTVT.

The CDR3 sequence: CASSHTTGPNEKLFF. Written as DNA, the CDR3 is TGCGCCAGCAGCCACACGACAGGGCCTAATGAAAAACTGTTTTTT. This chain connects TRBV4-3 to TRBJ1-4; 7 bases fit TRBD1. Germline CDR1 reads LGHNA; CDR2 reads YSLEER. The CDR3 covers 15 residues. Unmatched junction bases numbered 4, after V lost 3 bases and J lost 3 bases.

The chain joins TRBV3-1 (or the pseudogene TRBV3-2) to TRBJ2-1; 14 bases agree with TRBD2. CDR1 is LGHDT, CDR2 YNNKEL, per germline (reference sequence). The CDR3 is made up of 16 amino acids. V dropped 1 base and J dropped 6; count of bases not matched to a gene: 2. CDR3 in amino acids: CASSQAGLAGVNEQFF. Here the CDR3 DNA reads TGTGCCAGCAGCCAAGCGGGACTAGCGGGAGTCAATGAGCAGTTCTTC.

The chain uses TRBV7-9 and TRBJ1-5; the match to TRBD1 covers 7 bases. V was pared by 5 bases and J by 3 bases, with 7 bases of the junction left unmatched. The germline CDR1 and CDR2 sequences are SEHNR and FQNEAQ (reference sequence). The CDR3 length is 15 residues. CDR3 in DNA: TGTGCCAGCAGCGACGGGACAGTAAACAATCAGCCCCAGCATTTT. It is translated as CASSDGTVNNQPQHF.

The chain uses TRBV5-4 and TRBJ2-5; 7 nucleotides line up with TRBD2. Losses at the gene ends were 4 bases for V and 10 bases for J; bases not matched to a gene: 10. The length of the CDR3 is 13 residues. CDR1 and CDR2 from the germline V gene are SGHNT and YYREEE (reference sequence). Here the CDR3 reads CASSAALAEGQYF. In nucleotides, the CDR3 is TGTGCCAGCAGCGCAGCCCTAGCGGAAGGCCAGTACTTC.

The gene calls are TRBV11-2 and TRBJ2-2; 14 bases map to TRBD2. V lost 5 bases to trimming and J lost 10 bases; unmatched junction nucleotides: 3. The CDR3 has 14 amino acids. Germline CDR1 SGHAT, CDR2 FQNNGV. CDR3 residues: CASSPTSGRVELFF. The DNA for the CDR3 is TGTGCCAGCAGCCCGACTAGCGGGAGGGTGGAGCTGTTTTTT.

The chain carries TRBV7-8 and TRBJ2-7, with D unresolved. V gave up 5 bases and J gave up 6 bases, with 11 bases separating them. CDR1 and CDR2 (germline): SGHVS, FQNEAQ. This CDR3 has 12 amino acids. The CDR3 DNA reads TGTGCCAGCAGCCCCTCCGGGTTCGAGCAGTACTTC. Translated: CASSPSGFEQYF.

V is TRBV7-3 and J is TRBJ2-7; 10 bases align to TRBD1. From germline, CDR1 is SGHTA and CDR2 FQGTGA. Unmatched junction bases numbered 1, after V lost 4 bases and J lost 1 base. This CDR3 region has 14 residues. The CDR3 is CASSWGQGSYEQYF. The CDR3 DNA follows: TGTGCCAGCAGCTGGGGACAGGGGTCCTACGAGCAGTACTTC.

The rearrangement joins TRBV6-5 to TRBJ2-1; tentatively, D is TRBD2 (5 bases). CDR1 is MNHEY and CDR2 is SVGAGI in the germline V gene. This CDR3 region has 12 residues. Trimming pared 5 bases from V and 9 bases from J, leaving 11 bases between. The CDR3 loop reads CASSRTLSEQFF. Written as DNA, the CDR3 is TGTGCCAGCAGTCGGACTCTGAGTGAGCAGTTCTTC.

The rearrangement uses TRBV11-2 and TRBJ2-5; possible D gene TRBD1, 5 bases. Germline-derived CDR1 and CDR2 are SGHAT and FQNNGV. This CDR3 is built from 18 residues. The V and J ends lost 0 bases and 5 bases respectively, with 22 bases between them. The CDR3 protein is CASSLDKPDRRTWETQYF. CDR3 coding DNA: TGTGCCAGCAGCTTAGACAAGCCCGACAGAAGAACCTGGGAGACCCAGTACTTC.

The chain links TRBV28 to TRBJ2-1; no firm D call. Germline values: CDR1 MDHEN, CDR2 SYDVKM. Trimming took off 5 bases at V and 0 bases at J, with 8 bases between the two ends. This CDR3 region has 14 residues. CDR3 sequence: CASSLSSSYNEQFF. The CDR3 DNA sequence: TGTGCCAGCAGTCTGTCTAGCTCCTACAATGAGCAGTTCTTC. The variable domain in full, with the rest retrieved from reference TRBV28 and TRBJ2-1, is DVKVTQSSRYLVKRTGEKVFLECVQDMDHENMFWYRQDPGLGLRLIYFSYDVKMKEKGDIPEGYSVSREKKERFSLILESASTNQTSMYLCASSLSSSYNEQFFGPGTRLTVL.

The chain links TRBV19 to TRBJ2-2, with 9 nucleotides matching TRBD2. Losses at the gene ends were 5 bases for V and 5 bases for J; bases not matched to a gene: 6. The CDR3 extends over 15 amino acids. Per the germline V gene, CDR1 is LNHDA and CDR2 is SQIVND (reference sequence). The CDR3 DNA reads as TGTGCCAGTAGTCCATCTAGCGGGACAACCGGGGAGCTGTTTTTT. Protein product: CASSPSSGTTGELFF.

The V gene is TRBV5-1, the J gene TRBJ1-1; D remains ambiguous. V lost 0 bases, J lost 2 bases, and 14 bases lay in between. The CDR3 consists of 16 residues. The V gene's germline CDR1 is SGHRS and CDR2 YFSETQ. The CDR3 DNA sequence: TGCGCCAGCAGCTTGGCCGGGCGGGCCACTAACACTGAAGCTTTCTTT. Translation: CASSLAGRATNTEAFF.

This rearrangement joins TRBV7-9 to TRBJ1-4; D is undetermined. The CDR3 runs to 13 residues. The V end lost 5 bases, the J end lost 6 bases, and 10 bases lay between the germline ends. Germline V CDR1 and CDR2: SEHNR, FQNEAQ (reference sequence). DNA for the CDR3: TGTGCCAGCAGCGCAGCGGGATATGAAAAACTGTTTTTT. As protein: CASSAAGYEKLFF.

The chain employs TRBV7-9 and TRBJ1-5; perhaps TRBD1 as D (6 bases). Germline CDR1 SEHNR, CDR2 FQNEAQ (reference sequence). The CDR3 has 16 amino acids. V was shortened by 3 bases and J by 2 bases, with 14 bases between the two germline ends. CDR3 sequence reads: CASSFFTGIGNQPQHF. DNA of the CDR3: TGTGCCAGCAGCTTCTTTACAGGGATAGGCAATCAGCCCCAGCATTTT.

This chain links TRBV19 with TRBJ2-7; 11 bases align to TRBD1. V lost 3 bases, J lost 6 bases, and 7 bases stayed unmatched. The V gene's germline CDR1 is LNHDA and CDR2 SQIVND (reference sequence). This CDR3 has 15 amino acids. The DNA of the CDR3 is TGTGCCAGTAGTATTCCGGGACAGGGGGGGAGCGAGCAGTACTTC. As protein: CASSIPGQGGSEQYF.

The rearrangement joins TRBV18 to TRBJ2-5; 14 bases line up with TRBD2. Germline trimming cut 6 bases from V and 4 bases from J; bases unmatched to any gene: 7. In germline, CDR1 is KGHSH, CDR2 LQKENI. The CDR3 covers 16 residues. Here the CDR3 DNA reads TGTGCCAGCTCCCGGACTAGCGGGAGGTATGGAGAGACCCAGTACTTC. Translating gives CASSRTSGRYGETQYF.

The CDR3 sequence: CASSIAAGLNYGYTF. Written as DNA, the CDR3 is TGTGCCAGTAGTATAGCGGCAGGTCTTAACTATGGCTACACCTTC. The rearrangement joins TRBV19 to TRBJ1-2, with D hard to call. CDR3 length equals 15 residues. V was trimmed by 1 base and J by 1 base, leaving 10 bases between them. CDR1 and CDR2 (germline): LNHDA, SQIVND (reference sequence).